This T cell receptor (beta chain) was sequenced in a study of response to subunit inactivated influenza vaccine. This clonotype turned up a few times. No antigen is known for it. One entry per CDR3 protein, called by TCRdb with MiXCR from the RT-PCR reads. The table records under 850,000 distinct CDR3 sequences, under 20% of them present only once. Study observations and caveats: That few new T cells are recruited by each seasonal influenza vaccination was the authors' suggestion.

CDR3 length equals 15 residues. The germline V gene encodes CDR1 LGHNA and CDR2 YNFKEQ. V was shortened by 0 bases and J by 4 bases, with 10 bases between the two germline ends. This chain links TRBV4-2 with TRBJ1-3, with D hard to call. The sequence came from a man aged 45-60 years who received an inactivated influenza vaccine. Sequenced here: PBMCs from blood, sampled about 5 days after vaccination. CDR3 DNA: TGTGCCAGCAGCCAAGATTGGGGAACAGGAAACACCATATATTTT. Its translation: CASSQDWGTGNTIYF.